Following are 18 T cell receptor beta chains from one sample sequenced in a study of cytomegalovirus exposure and HLA in healthy donors. Primers for the PCR totalled 60 Vbeta and 13 Jbeta. Data came from immunoSEQ multiplex PCR; TCRdb stores just in-frame clones and leaves some out. The table has 120,000 to 150,000 clones, 68% seen once. Material: PBMCs. The receptors originated from a man aged 60 to 69 in good health and CMV-seronegative.

V is TRBV27 and J is TRBJ2-1, with 7 bases fitting TRBD1. This CDR3 region has 14 residues. The V gene end was trimmed by 3 bases and the J gene end by 6 bases; junction bases not matched to a gene: 5. Per germline, CDR1 MNHEY and CDR2 SMNVEV (reference sequence). In DNA, the CDR3 is TGTGCCAGCAGTTTCACAGGGGTGAGCAATGAGCAGTTCTTC. Its protein is CASSFTGVSNEQFF.

This chain joins TRBV7-3 and TRBJ2-5; D might be TRBD1 (5 bases). Germline CDR1 reads SGHTA; CDR2 reads FQGTGA. The length of the CDR3 is 11 residues. Deletions cut 4 bases from V and 5 bases from J, with 5 bases between. The CDR3 protein is CASSSGETQYF. The CDR3 DNA follows: TGTGCCAGCAGCTCAGGGGAGACCCAGTACTTC.

In this sample, this clone turned up a few times. The chain combines TRBV5-1 with TRBJ2-1; 8 bases align to TRBD1. The trim removed 2 bases at V and 9 bases at J, leaving 10 bases unmatched. CDR1 is SGHRS, CDR2 YFSETQ, per germline. The CDR3 totals 15 residues. The CDR3 protein is CASSFERQGMSEQFF. The CDR3 bases are TGCGCCAGCAGCTTCGAGAGACAGGGGATGTCTGAGCAGTTCTTC.

This chain uses TRBV7-3 with TRBJ1-1, with TRBD1 as a possible D gene (6 bases). V dropped 8 bases and J dropped 4 bases, with 14 bases sitting between them. The CDR3 loop spans 13 amino acids. Germline V gene sequence: CDR1 SGHTA, CDR2 FQGTGA. The CDR3 coding sequence is TGTGCCAGCGGGGGCGGGTCGGGCACTGAAGCTTTCTTT. Translated: CASGGGSGTEAFF.

This chain connects TRBV7-2 to TRBJ2-1, with TRBD2 matching over 10 bases. The ends lost 1 base at V and 6 bases at J; junction bases unmatched: 6. The CDR3 is made up of 16 amino acids. The germline V gene encodes CDR1 SGHTA and CDR2 FQGNSA. The CDR3: CASSLDLPSGSNEQFF. CDR3 DNA sequence: TGTGCCAGCAGCTTAGATCTTCCTAGCGGGAGCAATGAGCAGTTCTTC. Based on the CDR3 plus reference TRBV7-2 and TRBJ2-1, the full variable domain is GAGVSQSPSNKVTEKGKDVELRCDPISGHTALYWYRQSLGQGLEFLIYFQGNSAPDKSGLPSDRFSAERTGGSVSTLTIQRTQQEDSAVYLCASSLDLPSGSNEQFFGPGTRLTVL.

This clone was counted only a few times. The V call is TRBV4-1, the J call TRBJ2-1, with 12 bases that match TRBD2. V lost 0 bases, J lost 7 bases, and 7 bases stayed unmatched. CDR1 MGHRA and CDR2 YSYEKL come from the germline V gene. The CDR3 loop spans 17 amino acids. The CDR3 DNA is TGCGCCAGCAGCCAAGACTGGACTAGCGGGGTCAGTAATGAGCAGTTCTTC. Protein sequence: CASSQDWTSGVSNEQFF.

This rearrangement joins TRBV18 to TRBJ1-1; D not resolved. The CDR3 is 15 residues long. Germline CDR1 KGHSH, CDR2 LQKENI. Trimming took 0 bases from V and 5 from J, leaving 13 bases between them. The CDR3 spells CASSPPPGSGTEAFF. Written as DNA, the CDR3 is TGTGCCAGCTCACCACCGCCAGGCAGCGGGACTGAAGCTTTCTTT. Full variable domain (remainder filled in from reference TRBV18 and TRBJ1-1): NAGVMQNPRHLVRRRGQEARLRCSPMKGHSHVYWYRQLPEEGLKFMVYLQKENIIDESGMPKERFSAEFPKEGPSILRIQQVVRGDSAAYFCASSPPPGSGTEAFFGQGTRLTVV.

The CDR3 protein is CASSLDGRGGTEAFF. In DNA, the CDR3 is TGCGCCAGCAGCTTGGATGGCAGGGGAGGGACTGAAGCTTTCTTT. The chain combines TRBV5-1 with TRBJ1-1, with D perhaps TRBD1 (6 bases). The germline V gene has CDR1 SGHRS and CDR2 YFSETQ. The CDR3 extends over 15 amino acids. V was shortened by 0 bases and J by 5 bases, with 14 bases between the two germline ends. Using reference TRBV5-1 and TRBJ1-1 for the parts outside the CDR3, the full variable domain is KAGVTQTPRYLIKTRGQQVTLSCSPISGHRSVSWYQQTPGQGLQFLFEYFSETQRNKGNFPGRFSGRQFSNSRSEMNVSTLELGDSALYLCASSLDGRGGTEAFFGQGTRLTVV.

This clone was found once. The chain recombines TRBV2 with TRBJ2-3; 11 bases fit TRBD1. The V and J ends lost 6 bases and 0 bases, in that order; junction bases with no gene match: 8. This CDR3 is 17 amino acids long. Germline values: CDR1 SNHLY, CDR2 FYNNEI. The CDR3 DNA sequence: TGTGCCAGCAGCTTACGGGGGACAGGGGGTAGCACAGATACGCAGTATTTT. This translates into CASSLRGTGGSTDTQYF.

The chain is built from TRBV7-2 and TRBJ1-3; no definite D call. V lost 4 bases and J 0 bases, leaving 10 bases between the germline ends. Germline V CDR1 and CDR2: SGHTA, FQGNSA. The CDR3 covers 15 residues. This CDR3 is CASSSQRYSGNTIYF. The CDR3 nucleotides read TGTGCCAGCAGCTCCCAGAGGTACTCTGGAAACACCATATATTTT.

This chain links TRBV4-1 with TRBJ2-7, with 7 bases aligning to TRBD2. The CDR3 contains 16 residues. CDR1 is MGHRA, CDR2 YSYEKL, per germline. J gave up 5 bases and V 4 bases, and 14 bases lay outside the gene matches. The CDR3 spells CASSPIGREREHEQYF. The CDR3 region has the DNA TGCGCCAGCAGCCCTATCGGGCGGGAGAGGGAACACGAGCAGTACTTC.

The gene calls are TRBV6-5 and TRBJ1-1; 8 bases match TRBD1. The V and J ends lost 0 bases and 5 bases, in that order; junction bases with no gene match: 8. CDR1 MNHEY and CDR2 SVGAGI come from the germline V gene. CDR3 length equals 16 residues. CDR3 sequence (DNA): TGTGCCAGCAGTTACTCCTTTGGACAGGGTTATACTGAAGCTTTCTTT. It translates to CASSYSFGQGYTEAFF.

J is TRBJ2-5 and V is TRBV4-2; D is unclear. CDR3 length: 13 residues. Germline V gene lookup returns CDR1 LGHNA and CDR2 YNFKEQ. V was clipped by 5 bases and J by 2 bases, with 9 bases between them. CDR3 loop: CASSNGRQETQYF. In DNA form, the CDR3 reads TGTGCCAGCAGCAATGGCCGACAAGAGACCCAGTACTTC.

This chain links TRBV7-9 with TRBJ2-7; 11 bases line up with TRBD2. After removal of 2 bases from V and 6 bases from J, the junction contained 6 bases not matched to a gene. This CDR3 has 15 residues. Per the germline V gene, CDR1 is SEHNR and CDR2 is FQNEAQ (reference sequence). CDR3 sequence: CASSLLAGGVSEQYF. The CDR3, as DNA: TGTGCCAGCAGCTTACTAGCGGGAGGAGTTTCCGAGCAGTACTTC.

The chain uses TRBV15 and TRBJ1-1, with D possibly TRBD1 on 5 matching bases. V lost 0 bases to trimming and J lost 6 bases, with 11 bases between them. This CDR3 comprises 14 residues. Germline V gives CDR1 LNHNV, CDR2 YYDKDF (reference sequence). The CDR3, as DNA: TGTGCCACCAGCAGAGATTTGGGAGGGGCTGAAGCTTTCTTT. Translated, it gives CATSRDLGGAEAFF.

This clone was recorded a few times. The chain couples TRBV29-1 to TRBJ2-1, with 13 bases identical to TRBD2. This CDR3 has 21 residues. Germline values: CDR1 SQVTM, CDR2 ANQGSEA. Trimming at V came to 5 bases and at J to 0 bases, leaving 19 bases not matched to a gene. The CDR3 bases are TGCAGCGTTATGGGGTTCTCGGCGGGACTAGCGGGAAAGAGCTCCTACAATGAGCAGTTCTTC. It specifies CSVMGFSAGLAGKSSYNEQFF.

The V and J genes are TRBV7-2 and TRBJ1-1; 11 bases are a match to TRBD1. CDR3 size: 13 residues. Germline V CDR1 and CDR2: SGHTA, FQGNSA. V lost 0 bases, J lost 10 bases, and 1 base stayed unmatched. The CDR3 region is CASSLAGTGGAFF. The DNA of the CDR3 is TGTGCCAGCAGCTTAGCAGGGACAGGGGGAGCTTTCTTT. Combining the CDR3 with reference TRBV7-2 and TRBJ1-1 gives the whole variable domain GAGVSQSPSNKVTEKGKDVELRCDPISGHTALYWYRQSLGQGLEFLIYFQGNSAPDKSGLPSDRFSAERTGGSVSTLTIQRTQQEDSAVYLCASSLAGTGGAFFGQGTRLTVV.

This sequence joins TRBV7-9 and TRBJ1-5, with D tentatively TRBD1 (6 bases). The CDR3 is 16 residues long. With 4 bases removed from V and 3 bases from J, the gap between germline ends came to 16 bases. Germline values: CDR1 SEHNR, CDR2 FQNEAQ (reference sequence). The CDR3 is CASSSGATGYNQPQHF. CDR3 bases: TGTGCCAGCAGCTCCGGGGCCACAGGGTACAATCAGCCCCAGCATTTT.